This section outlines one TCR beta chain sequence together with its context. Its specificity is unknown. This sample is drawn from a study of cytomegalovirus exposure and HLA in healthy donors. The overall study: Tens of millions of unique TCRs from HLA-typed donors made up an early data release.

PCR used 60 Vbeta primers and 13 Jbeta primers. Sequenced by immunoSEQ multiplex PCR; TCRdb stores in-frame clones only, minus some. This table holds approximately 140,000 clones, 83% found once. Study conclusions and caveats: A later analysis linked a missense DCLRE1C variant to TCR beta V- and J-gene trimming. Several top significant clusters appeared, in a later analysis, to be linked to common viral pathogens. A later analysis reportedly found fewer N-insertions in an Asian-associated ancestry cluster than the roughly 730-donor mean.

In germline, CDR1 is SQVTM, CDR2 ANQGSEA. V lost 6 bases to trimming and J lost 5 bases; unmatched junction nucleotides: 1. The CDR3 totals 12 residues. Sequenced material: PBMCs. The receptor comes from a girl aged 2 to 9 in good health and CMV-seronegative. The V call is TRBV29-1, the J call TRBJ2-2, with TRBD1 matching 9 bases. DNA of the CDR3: TGCAGCGTCGGACAGGGGACCGGGGAGCTGTTTTTT. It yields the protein CSVGQGTGELFF.